This T cell receptor beta chain stems from a study of cytomegalovirus exposure and HLA in healthy donors. Study observations and caveats: Reports indicated that the classifier achieved high specificity and sensitivity in diagnosing cytomegalovirus status. Researchers catalogued about 150 TCR beta chains as cytomegalovirus-associated.

Assay: immunoSEQ multiplex PCR; the TCRdb copy retains only in-frame clones and omits some. The profile shows around 260,000 clones, 90% of them singletons. A remark on this clone: No antigen is known for it.

The CDR3 extends over 11 amino acids. Trimming left V 4 bases short and J 1 base short, with 2 bases between. Germline CDR1 and CDR2: KGHSH and LQKENI. Sample: PBMCs. This chain links TRBV18 with TRBJ2-7, with D unclear. The sequence was obtained from a woman under 40 in good health and CMV-seronegative. The CDR3 loop reads CASSHSYEQYF. The CDR3 coding sequence is TGTGCCAGCTCACATTCCTACGAGCAGTACTTC.